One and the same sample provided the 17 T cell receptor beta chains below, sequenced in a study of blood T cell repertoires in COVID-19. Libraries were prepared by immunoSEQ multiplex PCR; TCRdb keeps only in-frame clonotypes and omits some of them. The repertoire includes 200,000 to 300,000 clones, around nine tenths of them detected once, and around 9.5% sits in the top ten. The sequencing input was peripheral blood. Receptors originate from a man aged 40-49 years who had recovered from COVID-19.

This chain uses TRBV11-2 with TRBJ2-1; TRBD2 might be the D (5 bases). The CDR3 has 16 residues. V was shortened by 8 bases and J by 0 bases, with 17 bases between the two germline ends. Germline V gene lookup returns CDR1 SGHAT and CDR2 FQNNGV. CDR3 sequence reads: CASGRGGQSSYNEQFF. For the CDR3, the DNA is TGTGCCAGCGGGCGAGGAGGCCAAAGCTCCTACAATGAGCAGTTCTTC.

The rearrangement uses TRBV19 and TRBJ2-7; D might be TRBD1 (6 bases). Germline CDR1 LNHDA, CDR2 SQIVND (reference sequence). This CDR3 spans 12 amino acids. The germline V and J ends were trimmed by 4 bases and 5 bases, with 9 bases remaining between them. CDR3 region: CASSKTGHEQYF. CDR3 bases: TGTGCCAGTAGTAAAACAGGGCACGAGCAGTACTTC.

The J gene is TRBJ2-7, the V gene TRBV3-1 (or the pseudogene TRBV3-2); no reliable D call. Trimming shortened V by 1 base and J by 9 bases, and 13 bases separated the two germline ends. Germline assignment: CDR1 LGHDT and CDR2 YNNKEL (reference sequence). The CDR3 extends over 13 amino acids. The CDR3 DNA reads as TGTGCCAGCAGCCAAGCGATAACAGCCCCGCAGTACTTC. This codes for CASSQAITAPQYF.

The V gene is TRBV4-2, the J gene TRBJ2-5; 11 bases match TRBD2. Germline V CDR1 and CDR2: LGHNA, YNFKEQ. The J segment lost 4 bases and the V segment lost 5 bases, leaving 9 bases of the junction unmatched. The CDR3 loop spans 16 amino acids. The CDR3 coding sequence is TGTGCCAGCAGCTCTGGAGGCCTAGCGGGGGGAGAGACCCAGTACTTC. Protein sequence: CASSSGGLAGGETQYF.

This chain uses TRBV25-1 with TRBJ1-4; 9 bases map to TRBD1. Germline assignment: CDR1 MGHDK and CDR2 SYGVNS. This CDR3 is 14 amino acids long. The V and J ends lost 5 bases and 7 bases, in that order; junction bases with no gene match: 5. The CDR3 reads CASSIQGAGEKLFF. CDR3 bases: TGTGCCAGCAGTATACAGGGGGCCGGTGAAAAACTGTTTTTT.

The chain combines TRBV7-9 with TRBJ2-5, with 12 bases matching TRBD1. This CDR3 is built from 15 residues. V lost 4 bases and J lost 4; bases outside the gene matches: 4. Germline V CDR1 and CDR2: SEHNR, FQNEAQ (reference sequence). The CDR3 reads CASSSRDRGRETQYF. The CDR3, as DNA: TGTGCCAGCAGCTCCAGGGACAGGGGGCGAGAGACCCAGTACTTC.

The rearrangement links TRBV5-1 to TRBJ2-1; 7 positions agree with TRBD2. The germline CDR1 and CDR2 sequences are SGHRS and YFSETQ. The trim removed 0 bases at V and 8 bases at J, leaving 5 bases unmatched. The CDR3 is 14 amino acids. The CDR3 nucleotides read TGCGCCAGCAGCTTGGGCGGGAGTGGGGATGAGCAGTTCTTC. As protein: CASSLGGSGDEQFF.

The CDR3 coding sequence is TGTGCCAGCAGTAATACGACTATACCGAGGGCGCTGTTCTTC. Amino acid sequence: CASSNTTIPRALFF. The genes are TRBV6-4 and TRBJ2-1, with TRBD2 as a possible D gene (5 bases). Germline CDR1 MRHNA, CDR2 SNTAGT. Trimming shortened V by 5 bases and J by 15 bases, and 23 bases separated the two germline ends. The CDR3 spans 14 residues.

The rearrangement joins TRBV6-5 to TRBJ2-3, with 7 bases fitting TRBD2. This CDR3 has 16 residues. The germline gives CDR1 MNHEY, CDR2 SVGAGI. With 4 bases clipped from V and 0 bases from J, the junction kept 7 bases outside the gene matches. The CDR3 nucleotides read TGTGCCAGCAGTTTTGCGGGGGTCGCTAGCACAGATACGCAGTATTTT. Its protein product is CASSFAGVASTDTQYF.

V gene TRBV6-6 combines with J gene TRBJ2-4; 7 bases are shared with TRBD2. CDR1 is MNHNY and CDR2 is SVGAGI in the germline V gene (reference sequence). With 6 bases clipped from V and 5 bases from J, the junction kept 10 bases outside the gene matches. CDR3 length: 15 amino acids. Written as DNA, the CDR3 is TGTGCCAGCAGGTATACAGCGGGGCTCCAAAACATTCAGTACTTC. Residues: CASRYTAGLQNIQYF.

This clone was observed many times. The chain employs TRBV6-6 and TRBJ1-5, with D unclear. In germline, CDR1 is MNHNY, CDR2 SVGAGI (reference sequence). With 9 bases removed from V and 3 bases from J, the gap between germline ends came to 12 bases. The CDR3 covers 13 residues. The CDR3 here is CASQGLINQPQHF. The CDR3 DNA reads TGTGCCAGTCAAGGACTGATCAATCAGCCCCAGCATTTT.

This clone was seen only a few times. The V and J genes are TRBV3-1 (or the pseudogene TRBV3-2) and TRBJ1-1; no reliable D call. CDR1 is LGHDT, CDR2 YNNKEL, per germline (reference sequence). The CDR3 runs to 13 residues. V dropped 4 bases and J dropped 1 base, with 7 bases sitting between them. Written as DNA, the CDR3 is TGTGCCAGCAGCCCGCTCAGGAACACTGAAGCTTTCTTT. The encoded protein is CASSPLRNTEAFF.

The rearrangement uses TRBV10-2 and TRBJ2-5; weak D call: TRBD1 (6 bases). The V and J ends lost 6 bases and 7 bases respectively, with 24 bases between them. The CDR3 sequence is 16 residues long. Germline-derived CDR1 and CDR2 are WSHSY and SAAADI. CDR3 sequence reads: CASSSSPGQTWGTQYF. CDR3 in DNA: TGCGCCAGCAGCAGTAGTCCGGGACAAACATGGGGGACCCAGTACTTC.

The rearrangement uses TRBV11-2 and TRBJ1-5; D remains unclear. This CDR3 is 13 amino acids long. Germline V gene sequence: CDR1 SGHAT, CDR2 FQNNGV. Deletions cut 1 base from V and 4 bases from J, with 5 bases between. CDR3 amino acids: CASSLGVNQPQHF. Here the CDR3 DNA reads TGTGCCAGCAGCTTAGGCGTTAATCAGCCCCAGCATTTT.

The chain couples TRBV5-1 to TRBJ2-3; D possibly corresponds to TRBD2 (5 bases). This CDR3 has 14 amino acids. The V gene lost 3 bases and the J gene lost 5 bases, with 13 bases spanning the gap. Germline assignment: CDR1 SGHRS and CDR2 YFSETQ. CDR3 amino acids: CASSSGLIRDTQYF. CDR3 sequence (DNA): TGCGCCAGCAGCTCAGGACTTATTAGAGATACGCAGTATTTT. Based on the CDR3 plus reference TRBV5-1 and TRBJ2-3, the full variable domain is KAGVTQTPRYLIKTRGQQVTLSCSPISGHRSVSWYQQTPGQGLQFLFEYFSETQRNKGNFPGRFSGRQFSNSRSEMNVSTLELGDSALYLCASSSGLIRDTQYFGPGTRLTVL.

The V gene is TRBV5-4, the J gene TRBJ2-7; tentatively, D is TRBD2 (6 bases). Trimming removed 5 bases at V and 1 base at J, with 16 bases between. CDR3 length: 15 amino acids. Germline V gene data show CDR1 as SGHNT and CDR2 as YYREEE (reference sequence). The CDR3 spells CASSTTGAGSYEQYF. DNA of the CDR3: TGTGCCAGCAGTACAACCGGGGCGGGGTCCTACGAGCAGTACTTC.

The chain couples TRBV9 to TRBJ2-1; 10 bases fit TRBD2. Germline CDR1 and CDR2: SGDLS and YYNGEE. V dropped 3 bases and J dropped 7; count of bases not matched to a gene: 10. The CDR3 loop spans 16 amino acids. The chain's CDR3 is CASSGFGLAENNEQFF. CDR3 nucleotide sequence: TGTGCCAGCAGCGGATTTGGACTAGCGGAGAATAATGAGCAGTTCTTC.